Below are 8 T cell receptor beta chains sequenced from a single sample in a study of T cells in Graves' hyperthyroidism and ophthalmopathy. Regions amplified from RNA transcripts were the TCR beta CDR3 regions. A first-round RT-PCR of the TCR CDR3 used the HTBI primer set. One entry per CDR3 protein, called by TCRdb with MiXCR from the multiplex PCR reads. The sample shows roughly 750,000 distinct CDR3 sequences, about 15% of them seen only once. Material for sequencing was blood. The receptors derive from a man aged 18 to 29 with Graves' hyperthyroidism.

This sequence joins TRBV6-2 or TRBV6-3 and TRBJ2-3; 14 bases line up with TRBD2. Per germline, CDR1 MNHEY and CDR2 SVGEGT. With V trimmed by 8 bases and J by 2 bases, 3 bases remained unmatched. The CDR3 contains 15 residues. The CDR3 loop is CASGGLAGVTDTQYF. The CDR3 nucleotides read TGTGCCAGCGGGGGACTAGCGGGAGTCACAGATACGCAGTATTTT.

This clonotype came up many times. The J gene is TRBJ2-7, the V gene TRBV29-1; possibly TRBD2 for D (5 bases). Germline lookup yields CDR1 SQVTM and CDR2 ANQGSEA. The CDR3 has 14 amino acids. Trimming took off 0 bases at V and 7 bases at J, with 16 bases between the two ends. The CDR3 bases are TGCAGCGTTGAAGACCGAGGACCTTCGGGGGAGCAGTACTTC. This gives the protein CSVEDRGPSGEQYF.

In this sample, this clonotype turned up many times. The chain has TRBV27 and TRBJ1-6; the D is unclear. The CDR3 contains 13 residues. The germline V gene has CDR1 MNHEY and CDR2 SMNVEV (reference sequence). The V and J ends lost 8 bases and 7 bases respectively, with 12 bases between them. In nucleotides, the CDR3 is TGTGCCAGCGCTACCTCCGCGAATTCACCCCTCCACTTT. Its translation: CASATSANSPLHF.

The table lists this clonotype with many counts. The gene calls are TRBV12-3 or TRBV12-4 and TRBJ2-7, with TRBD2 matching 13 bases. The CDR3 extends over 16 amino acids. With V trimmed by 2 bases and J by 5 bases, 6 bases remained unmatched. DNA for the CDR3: TGTGCCAGCAGTTTATTCAGGACTAGCGGGAGCCACGAGCAGTACTTC. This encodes CASSLFRTSGSHEQYF.

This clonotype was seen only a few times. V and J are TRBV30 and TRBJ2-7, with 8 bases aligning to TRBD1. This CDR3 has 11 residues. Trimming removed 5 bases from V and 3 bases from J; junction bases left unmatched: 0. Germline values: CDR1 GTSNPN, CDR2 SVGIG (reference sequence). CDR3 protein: CAWGQGYEQYF. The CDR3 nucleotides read TGTGCCTGGGGACAGGGCTACGAGCAGTACTTC.

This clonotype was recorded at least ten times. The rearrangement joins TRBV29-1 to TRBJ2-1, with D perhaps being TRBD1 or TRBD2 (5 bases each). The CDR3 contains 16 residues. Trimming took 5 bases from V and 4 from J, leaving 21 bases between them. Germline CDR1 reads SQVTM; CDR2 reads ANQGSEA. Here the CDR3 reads CSVFPSGGAGYNEQFF. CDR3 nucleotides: TGCAGCGTTTTCCCCAGTGGGGGTGCGGGTTACAATGAGCAGTTCTTC.

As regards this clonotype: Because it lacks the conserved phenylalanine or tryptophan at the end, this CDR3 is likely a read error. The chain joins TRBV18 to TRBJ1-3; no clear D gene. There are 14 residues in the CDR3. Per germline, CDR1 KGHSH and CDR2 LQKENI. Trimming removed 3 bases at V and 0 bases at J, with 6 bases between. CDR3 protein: CASSPDASGNTIYL. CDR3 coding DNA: TGTGCCAGCTCACCGGACGCCTCTGGAAACACCATATATCTT.

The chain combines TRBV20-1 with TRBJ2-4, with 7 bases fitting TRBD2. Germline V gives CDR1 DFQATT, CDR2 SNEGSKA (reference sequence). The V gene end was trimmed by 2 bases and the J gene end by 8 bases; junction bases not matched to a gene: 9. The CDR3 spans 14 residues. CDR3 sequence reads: CSARRRGAGDIQYF. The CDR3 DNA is TGCAGTGCTAGACGACGGGGCGCGGGGGACATTCAGTACTTC.